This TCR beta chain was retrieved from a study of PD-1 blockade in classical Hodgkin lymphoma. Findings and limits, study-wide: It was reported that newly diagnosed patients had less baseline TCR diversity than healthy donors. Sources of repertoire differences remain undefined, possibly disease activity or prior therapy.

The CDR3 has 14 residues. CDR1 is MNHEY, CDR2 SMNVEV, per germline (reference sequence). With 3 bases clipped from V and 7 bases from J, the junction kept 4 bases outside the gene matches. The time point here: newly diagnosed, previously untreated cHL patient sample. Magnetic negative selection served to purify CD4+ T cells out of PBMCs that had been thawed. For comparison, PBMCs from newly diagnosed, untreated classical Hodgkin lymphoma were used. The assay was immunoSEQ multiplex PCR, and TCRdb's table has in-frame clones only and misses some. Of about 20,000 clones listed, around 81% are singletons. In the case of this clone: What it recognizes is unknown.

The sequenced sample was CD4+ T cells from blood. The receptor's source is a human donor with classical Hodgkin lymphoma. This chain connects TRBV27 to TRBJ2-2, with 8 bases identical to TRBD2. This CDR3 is CASSFISGNGELFF. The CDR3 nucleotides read TGTGCCAGCAGTTTTATTAGCGGGAACGGGGAGCTGTTTTTT.